What follows is one T cell receptor (beta chain) and its context. Its antigen is as yet unknown. These data come from a study of cytomegalovirus exposure and HLA in healthy donors. At the level of the study: The same platform was used for the 120 validation repertoires and the 650 to 800 first-cohort repertoires, a later analysis reported. Notes on the study in general: It was 164 TCR beta chains that were listed as cytomegalovirus-associated.

TCRdb keeps only in-frame clones here, not all; method: immunoSEQ multiplex PCR. The repertoire holds around 250,000 clones, less than 95% seen once, with around 3.3% in the top ten. The donors were part of the validation cohort of 95 to 150 subjects. That cohort was separate from the first cohort, which comprised several hundred subjects. Germline V CDR1 and CDR2: SGHDT, YYEEEE. V lost 3 bases and J lost 3; bases outside the gene matches: 4. The CDR3 totals 15 residues. This rearrangement joins TRBV5-6 to TRBJ2-1, with TRBD1 matching over 9 bases. Sequenced: PBMCs. The clonotype originates from a woman aged 25 to 39 in good health and CMV-seronegative. CDR3 nucleotides: TGTGCCAGCAGCTGGGACAGGGAGAACTACAATGAGCAGTTCTTC. Its protein product is CASSWDRENYNEQFF.